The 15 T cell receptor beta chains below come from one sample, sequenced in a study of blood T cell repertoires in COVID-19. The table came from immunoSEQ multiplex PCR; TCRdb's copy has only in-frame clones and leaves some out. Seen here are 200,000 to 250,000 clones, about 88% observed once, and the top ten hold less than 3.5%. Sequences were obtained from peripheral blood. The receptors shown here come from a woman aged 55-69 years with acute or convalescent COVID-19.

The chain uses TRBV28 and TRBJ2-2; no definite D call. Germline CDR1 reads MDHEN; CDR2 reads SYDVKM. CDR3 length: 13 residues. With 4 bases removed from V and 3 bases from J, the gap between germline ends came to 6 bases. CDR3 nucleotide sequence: TGTGCCAGCAGTTCTAGATACACCGGGGAGCTGTTTTTT. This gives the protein CASSSRYTGELFF.

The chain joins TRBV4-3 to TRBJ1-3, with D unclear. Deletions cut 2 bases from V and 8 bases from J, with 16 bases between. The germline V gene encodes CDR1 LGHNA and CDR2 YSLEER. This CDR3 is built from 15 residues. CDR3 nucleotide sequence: TGCGCCAGCAGCCAAAACCTGGCAGGATCGTACACCATATATTTT. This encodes CASSQNLAGSYTIYF.

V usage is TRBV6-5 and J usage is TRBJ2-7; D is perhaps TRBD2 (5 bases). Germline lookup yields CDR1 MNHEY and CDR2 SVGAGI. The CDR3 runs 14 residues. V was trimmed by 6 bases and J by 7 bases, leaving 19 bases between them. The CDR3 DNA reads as TGTGCCAGCAGCCTGGACCGACTACCTGGAGAGCAGTACTTC. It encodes CASSLDRLPGEQYF.

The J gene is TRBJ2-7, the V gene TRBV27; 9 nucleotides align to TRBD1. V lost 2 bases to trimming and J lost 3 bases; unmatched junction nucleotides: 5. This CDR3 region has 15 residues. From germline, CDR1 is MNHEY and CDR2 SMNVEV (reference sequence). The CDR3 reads CASSLTGTGYYEQYF. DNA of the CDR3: TGTGCCAGCAGTTTAACAGGGACAGGGTACTACGAGCAGTACTTC.

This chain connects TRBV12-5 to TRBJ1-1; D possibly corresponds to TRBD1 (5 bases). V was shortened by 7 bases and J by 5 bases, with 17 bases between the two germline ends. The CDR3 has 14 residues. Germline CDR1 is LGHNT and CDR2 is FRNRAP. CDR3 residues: CASARSGVWTEAFF. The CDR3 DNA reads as TGTGCTAGTGCCAGGTCGGGGGTATGGACTGAAGCTTTCTTT.

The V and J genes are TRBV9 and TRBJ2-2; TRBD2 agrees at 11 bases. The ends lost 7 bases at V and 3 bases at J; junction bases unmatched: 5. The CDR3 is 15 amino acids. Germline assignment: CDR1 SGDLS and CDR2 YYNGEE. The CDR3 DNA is TGTGCCAGCCGAAGGACTAGCGGGTACACCGGGGAGCTGTTTTTT. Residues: CASRRTSGYTGELFF.

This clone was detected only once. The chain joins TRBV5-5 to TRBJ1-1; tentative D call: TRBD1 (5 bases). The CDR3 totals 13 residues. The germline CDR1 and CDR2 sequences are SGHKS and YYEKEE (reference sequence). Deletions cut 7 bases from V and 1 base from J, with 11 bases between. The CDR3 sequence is CASGQRGNTEAFF. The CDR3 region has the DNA TGTGCCAGCGGTCAAAGGGGGAACACTGAAGCTTTCTTT.

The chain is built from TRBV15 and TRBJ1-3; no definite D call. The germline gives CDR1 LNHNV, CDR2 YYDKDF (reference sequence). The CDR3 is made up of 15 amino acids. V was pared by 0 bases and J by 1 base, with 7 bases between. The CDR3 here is CATSRDPASGNTIYF. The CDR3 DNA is TGTGCCACCAGCAGAGATCCCGCGTCTGGAAACACCATATATTTT.

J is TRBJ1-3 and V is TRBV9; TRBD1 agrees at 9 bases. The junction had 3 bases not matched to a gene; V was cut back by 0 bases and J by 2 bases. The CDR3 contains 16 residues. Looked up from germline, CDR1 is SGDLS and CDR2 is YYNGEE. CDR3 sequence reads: CASSVGQGGPGNTIYF. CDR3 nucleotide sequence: TGTGCCAGCAGCGTAGGACAGGGGGGGCCTGGAAACACCATATATTTT.

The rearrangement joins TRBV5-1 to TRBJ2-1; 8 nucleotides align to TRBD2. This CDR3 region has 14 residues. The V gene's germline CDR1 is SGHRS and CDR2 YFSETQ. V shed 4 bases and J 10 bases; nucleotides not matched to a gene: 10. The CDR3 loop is CASSPVTSAKEQFF. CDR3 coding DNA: TGCGCCAGCAGCCCCGTGACTAGCGCAAAGGAGCAGTTCTTC. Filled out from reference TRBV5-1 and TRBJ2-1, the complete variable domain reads KAGVTQTPRYLIKTRGQQVTLSCSPISGHRSVSWYQQTPGQGLQFLFEYFSETQRNKGNFPGRFSGRQFSNSRSEMNVSTLELGDSALYLCASSPVTSAKEQFFGPGTRLTVL.

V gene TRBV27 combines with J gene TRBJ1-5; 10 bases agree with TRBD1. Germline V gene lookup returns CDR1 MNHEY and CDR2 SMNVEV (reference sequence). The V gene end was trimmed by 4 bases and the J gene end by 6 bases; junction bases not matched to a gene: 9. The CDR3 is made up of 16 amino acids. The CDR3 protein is CASSSSDRGRFQPQHF. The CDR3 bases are TGTGCCAGCAGTTCATCCGACAGGGGGCGGTTTCAGCCCCAGCATTTT.

In nucleotides, the CDR3 is TGTGCCAGTAGTTCAACAGTGATGAACACTGAAGCTTTCTTT. Its protein product is CASSSTVMNTEAFF. The rearrangement joins TRBV19 to TRBJ1-1, with D unclear. Germline V CDR1 and CDR2: LNHDA, SQIVND (reference sequence). Between the trimmed V and J ends, which lost 5 bases and 0 bases, there was a span of 10 bases. This CDR3 has 14 residues.

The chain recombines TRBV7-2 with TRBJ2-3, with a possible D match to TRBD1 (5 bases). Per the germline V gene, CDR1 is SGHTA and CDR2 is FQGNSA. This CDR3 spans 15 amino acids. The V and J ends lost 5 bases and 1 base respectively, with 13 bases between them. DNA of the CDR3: TGTGCCAGCAGCAAGACAGTCTTAGGCACAGATACGCAGTATTTT. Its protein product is CASSKTVLGTDTQYF.

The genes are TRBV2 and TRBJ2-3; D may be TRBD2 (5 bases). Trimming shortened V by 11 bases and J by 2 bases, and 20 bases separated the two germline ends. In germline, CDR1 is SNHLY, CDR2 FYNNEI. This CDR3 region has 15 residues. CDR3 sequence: CAVRGWRVITDTQYF. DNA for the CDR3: TGTGCCGTCCGAGGTTGGCGGGTCATCACAGATACGCAGTATTTT.

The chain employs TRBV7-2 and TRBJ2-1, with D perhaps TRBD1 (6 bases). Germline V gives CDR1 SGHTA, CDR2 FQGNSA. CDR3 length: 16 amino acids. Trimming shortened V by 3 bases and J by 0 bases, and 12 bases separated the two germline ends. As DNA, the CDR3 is TGTGCCAGCAGCTTCAGGGGCTCAAGCTCCTACAATGAGCAGTTCTTC. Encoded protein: CASSFRGSSSYNEQFF.